A selection of T cell receptor beta chains follows, all from one sample in a study of T-cell memory formation after mild COVID-19. One entry per CDR3 protein results from TCRdb running MiXCR on the 5' RACE reads. The sample carries around 400,000 distinct CDR3 sequences, roughly a quarter recorded once. Sequenced input: PBMCs or a T cell subset sorted from them (not recorded which). The receptors originated from an adult woman who had mild COVID-19 (a few samples of this study predate the infection). Cell type and time point are not known. The CDR3 runs from the conserved cysteine through the conserved F or W. The D gene is left open where the match is weak. Some rows have no size entry. The others give once, few or many, or a class for an expanded clone.

d_call	v_call	clone_size	j_call	cdr3_aa	cdr3_nt
TRBD2	TRBV2	.	TRBJ2-7	CASSVAGEGYEQYF	TGTGCCAGCAGTGTGGCGGGAGAAGGGTACGAGCAGTACTTC
.	TRBV12-3/TRBV12-4	few	TRBJ1-2	CASSPGQPSNYGYTF	TGTGCCAGCAGTCCCGGACAGCCCTCTAACTATGGCTACACCTTC
.	TRBV7-9	.	TRBJ1-4	CASSFGDLWGNEKLFF	TGTGCCAGCAGCTTCGGGGATCTTTGGGGTAATGAAAAACTGTTTTTT
.	TRBV20-1	few	TRBJ2-7	CSARDSGRSYEQYF	TGCAGTGCTAGAGACTCGGGACGATCCTACGAGCAGTACTTC
.	TRBV25-1	few	TRBJ1-2	CASSETGYYGYTF	TGTGCCAGCAGTGAAACAGGGTACTATGGCTACACCTTC
.	TRBV15	few	TRBJ1-4	CATSPRGHVNEKLFF	TGTGCCACCAGCCCGCGGGGCCACGTTAATGAAAAACTGTTTTTT
TRBD1	TRBV13	.	TRBJ2-7	CASSSTGLPYEQYF	TGTGCCAGCAGCTCGACAGGGCTCCCCTACGAGCAGTACTTC
TRBD2	TRBV6-5	few	TRBJ2-7	CASSYSVPGLALSYEQYF	TGTGCCAGCAGTTACTCCGTTCCGGGACTAGCGCTTTCCTACGAGCAGTACTTC
TRBD1	TRBV6-2/TRBV6-3	.	TRBJ2-7	CATGYGGTGYEQYF	TGTGCCACGGGTTATGGGGGGACAGGCTACGAGCAGTACTTC
.	TRBV20-1	.	TRBJ2-2	CSARTGGQKNTGELFF	TGCAGTGCTAGGACGGGGGGCCAGAAAAACACCGGGGAGCTGTTTTTT
TRBD2	TRBV5-1	few	TRBJ2-3	CASTALAGGTDTQYF	TGCGCCAGCACCGCCCTAGCGGGGGGCACAGATACGCAGTATTTT
.	TRBV4-2	.	TRBJ1-2	CASSQEVAGRGYTF	TGTGCCAGCAGCCAAGAGGTAGCAGGGCGAGGCTACACCTTC
.	TRBV5-6	.	TRBJ1-3	CASSSTTGFGNTIYF	TGTGCCAGCAGCTCGACTACAGGGTTTGGAAACACCATATATTTT
TRBD1	TRBV20-1	.	TRBJ1-1	CSAPGQGITEAFF	TGCAGTGCACCGGGACAGGGGATCACTGAAGCTTTCTTT
.	TRBV6-5	.	TRBJ2-5	CASSPSWGVETQYF	TGTGCCAGCAGCCCGAGCTGGGGGGTGGAGACCCAGTACTTC
TRBD1	TRBV11-2	.	TRBJ2-6	CDSSLARDRGYFGANVLTF	TGTGACAGCAGCTTAGCCCGCGACAGGGGATATTTTGGGGCCAACGTCCTGACTTTC